The 2 T cell receptor beta chains reported below all come from one sample, sequenced in a study of blood T cell repertoires in COVID-19. Using immunoSEQ multiplex PCR, the repertoire was profiled, and TCRdb retains in-frame clones only, with some absent. Here the sample spans some 290,000 clones, approximately 87% being singletons. Sequencing was done on a sample of peripheral blood. These receptors all come from a woman aged 25-40 years with COVID-19, enrolled during active disease.

The V gene is TRBV30, the J gene TRBJ1-1; a possible D gene is TRBD1 (6 bases). From germline, CDR1 is GTSNPN and CDR2 SVGIG (reference sequence). This CDR3 region has 14 residues. The V end was cut by 4 bases, the J end by 4 bases, with 16 bases between. The CDR3 DNA reads as TGTGCCTGGAAGGGGGGGCAGTGGGGCACTGAAGCTTTCTTT. Translated, it gives CAWKGGQWGTEAFF.

A single count supports this clone. The chain joins TRBV4-1 to TRBJ2-5; weak D call: TRBD1 (6 bases). The germline gives CDR1 MGHRA, CDR2 YSYEKL. CDR3 length equals 14 residues. V shed 4 bases and J shed 2 bases, with 11 bases lying between them. CDR3 sequence (DNA): TGCGCCAGCAGCCCAGGGACAAGTCAAGAGACCCAGTACTTC. Residues: CASSPGTSQETQYF.